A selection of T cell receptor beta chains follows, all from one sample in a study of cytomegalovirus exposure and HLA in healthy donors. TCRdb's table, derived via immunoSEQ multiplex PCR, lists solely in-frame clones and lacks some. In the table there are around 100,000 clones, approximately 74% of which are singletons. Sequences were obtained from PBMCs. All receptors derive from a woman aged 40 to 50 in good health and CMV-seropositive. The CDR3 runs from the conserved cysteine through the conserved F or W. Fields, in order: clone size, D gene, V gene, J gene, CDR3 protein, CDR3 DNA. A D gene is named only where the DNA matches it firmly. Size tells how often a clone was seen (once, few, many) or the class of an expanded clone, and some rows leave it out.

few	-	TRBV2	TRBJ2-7	CAIPGKYF	TGTGCCATCCCGGGGAAGTACTTC
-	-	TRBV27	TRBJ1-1	CASSFSGTNTEAFF	TGTGCCAGCAGTTTTTCAGGTACGAACACTGAAGCTTTCTTT
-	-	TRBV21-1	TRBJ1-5	CASSKGGGQGINQPQHF	TGTGCCAGCAGCAAAGGAGGGGGCCAGGGGATAAATCAGCCCCAGCATTTT
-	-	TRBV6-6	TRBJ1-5	CASRDTAGQPQHF	TGTGCCAGCAGGGATACAGCAGGTCAGCCCCAGCATTTT
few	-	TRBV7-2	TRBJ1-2	CASSPSREWAANYGYTF	TGTGCCAGCAGCCCGAGTCGGGAGTGGGCAGCTAACTATGGCTACACCTTC
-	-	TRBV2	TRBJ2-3	CASSDAAGADTQYF	TGTGCCAGCAGTGATGCGGCGGGGGCTGATACGCAGTATTTT
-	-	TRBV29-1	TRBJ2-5	CSVRVGGGYGQYF	TGCAGCGTTCGGGTCGGAGGGGGCTACGGGCAGTACTTC
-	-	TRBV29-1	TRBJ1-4	CSVGLEGGASF	TGCAGCGTTGGACTTGAAGGGGGGGCCTCTTTT
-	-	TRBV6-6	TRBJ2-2	CASSYTDRNTGELFF	TGTGCCAGCAGTTATACCGACAGGAACACCGGGGAGCTGTTTTTT
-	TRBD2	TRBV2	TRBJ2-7	CASSAGRGSYEQYF	TGTGCCAGCAGTGCTGGGCGGGGGAGCTACGAGCAGTACTTC
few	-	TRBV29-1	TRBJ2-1	CSDTQGTYNEQFF	TGCAGCGACACACAGGGAACCTACAATGAGCAGTTCTTC
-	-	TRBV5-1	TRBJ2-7	CASSGPLGGEQYF	TGCGCCAGCAGCGGCCCCCTCGGGGGCGAGCAGTACTTC
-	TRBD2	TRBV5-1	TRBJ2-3	CASSGLAGGTDTQYF	TGCGCCAGCAGCGGACTAGCGGGGGGCACAGATACGCAGTATTTT
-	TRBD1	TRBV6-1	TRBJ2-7	CAIKPGQGSYEQYF	TGTGCCATAAAACCGGGACAGGGATCCTACGAGCAGTACTTC
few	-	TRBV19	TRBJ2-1	CASSIDSYNEQFF	TGTGCCAGTAGTATCGACAGCTACAATGAGCAGTTCTTC
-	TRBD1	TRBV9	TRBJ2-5	CASSATSGQGLRKTTQYF	TGTGCCAGCAGCGCAACGTCGGGACAGGGGCTACGGAAGACGACCCAGTACTTC
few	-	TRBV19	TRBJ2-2	CASSIEGGRELFF	TGTGCCAGTAGTATAGAAGGAGGGAGGGAGCTGTTTTTT
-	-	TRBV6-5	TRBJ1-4	CASSYRGGGSEKLFF	TGTGCCAGCAGTTATCGAGGTGGGGGGAGTGAAAAACTGTTTTTT
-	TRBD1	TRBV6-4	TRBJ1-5	CASSDRFDLVAGGRCNQPQHF	TGTGCCAGCAGTGACCGTTTCGACCTAGTGGCAGGGGGCCGGTGCAATCAGCCCCAGCATTTT
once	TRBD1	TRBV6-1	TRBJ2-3	CASSERDRGPDTQYF	TGTGCCAGCAGTGAACGGGACAGGGGACCAGATACGCAGTATTTT
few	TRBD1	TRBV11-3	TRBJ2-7	CASSRGQGASYEQYF	TGTGCCAGCAGCCGCGGACAGGGGGCCTCCTACGAGCAGTACTTC
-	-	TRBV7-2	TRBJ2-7	CASSLGPTVQYF	TGTGCCAGCAGCTTAGGCCCTACGGTGCAGTACTTC
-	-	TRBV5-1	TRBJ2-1	CASSLAGTSSYNEQFF	TGCGCCAGCAGCTTGGCCGGGACAAGCTCCTACAATGAGCAGTTCTTC